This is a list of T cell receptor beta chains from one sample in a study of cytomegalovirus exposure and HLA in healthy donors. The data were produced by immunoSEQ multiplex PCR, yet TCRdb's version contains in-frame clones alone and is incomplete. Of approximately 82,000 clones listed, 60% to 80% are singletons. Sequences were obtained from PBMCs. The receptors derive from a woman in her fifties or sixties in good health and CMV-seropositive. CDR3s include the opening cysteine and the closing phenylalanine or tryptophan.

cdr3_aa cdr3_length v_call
CASSVMGGTSEKLFF 15 TRBV9
CASRRDRATEAFF 13 TRBV19
CASSPLGGSYEQYF 14 TRBV7-9
CASSLEGYLDQPQHF 15 TRBV5-6
CASSPHSGSNVGELFF 16 TRBV14
CASSHNLRDLSTDTQYF 17 TRBV28
CASSNQQGQLYF 12 TRBV28
CASRDINILVNEQFF 15 TRBV2
CAISGTGVYEQYF 13 TRBV10-3
CACFYAGGAYEQFF 14 TRBV30
CASSQRQIRLGQGDAGELFF 20 TRBV23-1
CAIGSGSGYNEQFF 14 TRBV10-3
CASSFPGLAGSDYEQYF 17 TRBV28
CASSLGGSGRHSYNEQFF 18 TRBV11-2